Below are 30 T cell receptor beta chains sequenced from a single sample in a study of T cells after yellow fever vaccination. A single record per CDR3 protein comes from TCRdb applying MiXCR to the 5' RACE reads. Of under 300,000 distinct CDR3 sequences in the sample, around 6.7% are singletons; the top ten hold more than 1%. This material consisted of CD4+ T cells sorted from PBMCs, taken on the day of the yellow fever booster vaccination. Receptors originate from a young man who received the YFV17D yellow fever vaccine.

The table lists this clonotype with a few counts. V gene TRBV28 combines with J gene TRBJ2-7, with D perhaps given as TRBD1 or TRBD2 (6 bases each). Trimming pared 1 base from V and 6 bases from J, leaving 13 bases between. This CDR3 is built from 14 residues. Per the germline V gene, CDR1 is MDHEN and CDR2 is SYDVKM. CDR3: CASSLYTRGGEQYF. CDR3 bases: TGTGCCAGCAGTTTATATACCAGGGGAGGCGAGCAGTACTTC.

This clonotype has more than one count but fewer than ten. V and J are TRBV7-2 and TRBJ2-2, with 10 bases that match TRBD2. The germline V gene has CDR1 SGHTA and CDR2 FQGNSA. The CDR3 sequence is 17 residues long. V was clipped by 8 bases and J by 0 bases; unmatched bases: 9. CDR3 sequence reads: CASSRLAGSANTGELFF. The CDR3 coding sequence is TGTGCCAGCTCTCGACTAGCGGGTAGCGCGAACACCGGGGAGCTGTTTTTT.

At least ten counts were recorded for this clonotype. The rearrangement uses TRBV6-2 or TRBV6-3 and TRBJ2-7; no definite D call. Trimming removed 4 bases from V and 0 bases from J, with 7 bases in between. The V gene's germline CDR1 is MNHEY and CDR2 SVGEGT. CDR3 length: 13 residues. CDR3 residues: CASSLDDSYEQYF. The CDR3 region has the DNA TGTGCCAGCAGTTTAGACGACTCCTACGAGCAGTACTTC.

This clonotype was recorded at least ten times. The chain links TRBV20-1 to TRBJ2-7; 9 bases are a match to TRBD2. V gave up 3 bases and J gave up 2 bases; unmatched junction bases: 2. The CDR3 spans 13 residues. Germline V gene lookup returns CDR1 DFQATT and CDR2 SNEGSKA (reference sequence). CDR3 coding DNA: TGCAGTGCTAGGGCTAGCGGGACCTACGAGCAGTACTTC. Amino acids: CSARASGTYEQYF.

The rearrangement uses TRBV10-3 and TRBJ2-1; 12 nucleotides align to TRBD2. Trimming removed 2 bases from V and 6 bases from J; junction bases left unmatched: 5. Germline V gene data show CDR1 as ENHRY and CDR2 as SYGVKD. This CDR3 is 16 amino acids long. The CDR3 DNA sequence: TGTGCCATCAGTGAGACCGGACTAGCGGGAATCAATGAGCAGTTCTTC. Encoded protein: CAISETGLAGINEQFF.

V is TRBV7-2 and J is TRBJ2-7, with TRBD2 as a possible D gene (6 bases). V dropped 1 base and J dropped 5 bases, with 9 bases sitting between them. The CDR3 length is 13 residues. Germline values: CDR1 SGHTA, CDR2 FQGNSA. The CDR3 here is CASSLVGGHEQYF. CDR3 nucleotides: TGTGCCAGCAGCTTAGTCGGGGGTCACGAGCAGTACTTC. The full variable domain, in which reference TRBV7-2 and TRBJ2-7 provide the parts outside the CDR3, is GAGVSQSPSNKVTEKGKDVELRCDPISGHTALYWYRQSLGQGLEFLIYFQGNSAPDKSGLPSDRFSAERTGGSVSTLTIQRTQQEDSAVYLCASSLVGGHEQYFGPGTRLTVT.

The CDR3 spells CASSPGHELIAKNIQYF. In DNA, the CDR3 is TGCGCCAGCAGCCCGGGACACGAACTTATAGCCAAAAACATTCAGTACTTC. This sequence joins TRBV5-1 and TRBJ2-4; the D gene is possibly TRBD1 (6 bases). The CDR3 has 17 residues. The V end lost 4 bases, the J end lost 0 bases, and 17 bases lay between the germline ends. Germline values: CDR1 SGHRS, CDR2 YFSETQ. The variable domain in full, with the rest retrieved from reference TRBV5-1 and TRBJ2-4, is KAGVTQTPRYLIKTRGQQVTLSCSPISGHRSVSWYQQTPGQGLQFLFEYFSETQRNKGNFPGRFSGRQFSNSRSEMNVSTLELGDSALYLCASSPGHELIAKNIQYFGAGTRLSVL.

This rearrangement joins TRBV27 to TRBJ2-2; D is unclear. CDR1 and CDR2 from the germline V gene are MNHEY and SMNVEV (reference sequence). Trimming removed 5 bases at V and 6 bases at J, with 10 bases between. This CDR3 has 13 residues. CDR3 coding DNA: TGTGCCAGCAGTCCTAACCGTGCCGGGGAGCTGTTTTTT. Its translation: CASSPNRAGELFF.

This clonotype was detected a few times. The CDR3 region is CASSPLLGKEAFF. DNA of the CDR3: TGCGCCAGCAGCCCCCTTCTGGGGAAGGAAGCTTTCTTT. This chain connects TRBV5-1 to TRBJ1-1; D is unclear. The CDR3 extends over 13 amino acids. V gave up 4 bases and J gave up 8 bases, with 15 bases separating them. CDR1 and CDR2 from the germline V gene are SGHRS and YFSETQ. Full variable domain (missing parts from reference TRBV5-1 and TRBJ1-1): KAGVTQTPRYLIKTRGQQVTLSCSPISGHRSVSWYQQTPGQGLQFLFEYFSETQRNKGNFPGRFSGRQFSNSRSEMNVSTLELGDSALYLCASSPLLGKEAFFGQGTRLTVV.

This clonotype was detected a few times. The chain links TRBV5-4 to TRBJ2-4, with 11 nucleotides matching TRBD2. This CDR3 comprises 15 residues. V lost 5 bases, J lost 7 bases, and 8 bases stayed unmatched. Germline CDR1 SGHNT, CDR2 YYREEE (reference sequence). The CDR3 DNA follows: TGTGCCAGCAGTTTAGCGGGAGGGCTCCACAACATTCAGTACTTC. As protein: CASSLAGGLHNIQYF.

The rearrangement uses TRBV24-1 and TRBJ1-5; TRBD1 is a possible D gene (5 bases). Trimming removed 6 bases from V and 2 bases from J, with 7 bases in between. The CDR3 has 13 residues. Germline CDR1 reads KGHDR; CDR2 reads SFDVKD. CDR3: CATSQGGNQPQHF. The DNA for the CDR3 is TGTGCCACCAGTCAGGGTGGCAATCAGCCCCAGCATTTT.

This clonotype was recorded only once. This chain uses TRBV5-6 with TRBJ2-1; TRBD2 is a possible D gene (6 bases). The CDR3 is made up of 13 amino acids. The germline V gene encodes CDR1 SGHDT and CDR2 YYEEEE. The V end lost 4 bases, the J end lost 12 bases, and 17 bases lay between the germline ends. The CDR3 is CASSPGVLWWQFF. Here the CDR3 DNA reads TGTGCCAGCAGCCCGGGGGTCCTCTGGTGGCAGTTCTTC.

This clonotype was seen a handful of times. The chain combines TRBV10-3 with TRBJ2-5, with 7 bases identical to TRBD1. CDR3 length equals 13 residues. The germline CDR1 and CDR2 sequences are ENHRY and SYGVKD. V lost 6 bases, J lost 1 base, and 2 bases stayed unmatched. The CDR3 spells CAIRRDSQETQYF. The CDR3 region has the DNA TGTGCCATCAGGAGGGACAGCCAAGAGACCCAGTACTTC.

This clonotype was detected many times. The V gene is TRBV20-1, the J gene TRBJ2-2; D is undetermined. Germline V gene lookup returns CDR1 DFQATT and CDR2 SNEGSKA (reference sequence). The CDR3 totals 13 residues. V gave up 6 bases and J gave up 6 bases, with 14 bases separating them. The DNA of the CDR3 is TGCAGTGCCCTCACCTTTCGGGCCGGGGAGCTGTTTTTT. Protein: CSALTFRAGELFF.

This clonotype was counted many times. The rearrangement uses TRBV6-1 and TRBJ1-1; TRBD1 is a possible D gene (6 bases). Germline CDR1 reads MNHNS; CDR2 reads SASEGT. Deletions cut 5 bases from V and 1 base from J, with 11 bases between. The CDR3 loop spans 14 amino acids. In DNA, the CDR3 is TGTGCCAGCAGTACCCGGACAGCGAACACTGAAGCTTTCTTT. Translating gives CASSTRTANTEAFF.

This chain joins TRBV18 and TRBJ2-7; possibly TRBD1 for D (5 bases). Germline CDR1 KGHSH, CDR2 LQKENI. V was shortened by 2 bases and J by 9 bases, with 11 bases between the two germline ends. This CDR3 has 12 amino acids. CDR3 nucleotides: TGTGCCAGCTCACCAGACGATCAGGGGCAGTACTTC. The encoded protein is CASSPDDQGQYF.

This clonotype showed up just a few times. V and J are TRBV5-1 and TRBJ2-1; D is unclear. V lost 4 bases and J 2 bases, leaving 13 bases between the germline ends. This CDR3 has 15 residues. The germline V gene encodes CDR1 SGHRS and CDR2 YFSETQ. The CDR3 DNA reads TGCGCCAGCAGCCTTCTTAGGGCCCCCTACAATGAGCAGTTCTTC. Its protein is CASSLLRAPYNEQFF.

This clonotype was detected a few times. The CDR3 loop is CASSLLVANTEAFF. DNA for the CDR3: TGCGCCAGCAGCTTGTTAGTAGCGAACACTGAAGCTTTCTTT. The rearrangement links TRBV5-1 to TRBJ1-1; the D is unclear. V lost 1 base and J 1 base, leaving 8 bases between the germline ends. The CDR3 covers 14 residues. From germline, CDR1 is SGHRS and CDR2 YFSETQ. Full variable domain (outside the CDR3, taken from reference TRBV5-1 and TRBJ1-1): KAGVTQTPRYLIKTRGQQVTLSCSPISGHRSVSWYQQTPGQGLQFLFEYFSETQRNKGNFPGRFSGRQFSNSRSEMNVSTLELGDSALYLCASSLLVANTEAFFGQGTRLTVV.

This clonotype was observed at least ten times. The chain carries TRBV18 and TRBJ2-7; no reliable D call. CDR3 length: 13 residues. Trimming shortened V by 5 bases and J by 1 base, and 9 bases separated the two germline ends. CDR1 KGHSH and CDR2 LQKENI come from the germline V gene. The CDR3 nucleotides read TGTGCCAGCTCAGCAAGCACGTCCTACGAGCAGTACTTC. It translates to CASSASTSYEQYF.

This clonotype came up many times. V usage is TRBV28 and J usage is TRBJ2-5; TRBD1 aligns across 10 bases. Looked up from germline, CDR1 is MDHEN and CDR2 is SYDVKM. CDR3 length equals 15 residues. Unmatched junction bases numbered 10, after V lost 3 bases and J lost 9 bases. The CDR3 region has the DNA TGTGCCAGCAGTTTCGAGACAGGGGGCGTAAAACCCCAGTACTTC. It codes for CASSFETGGVKPQYF.

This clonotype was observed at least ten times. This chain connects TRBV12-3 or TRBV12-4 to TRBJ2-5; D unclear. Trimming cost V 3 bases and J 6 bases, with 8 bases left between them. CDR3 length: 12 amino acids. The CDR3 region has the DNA TGTGCCAGCAGTTTGGGTTGGCAGACCCAGTACTTC. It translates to CASSLGWQTQYF.

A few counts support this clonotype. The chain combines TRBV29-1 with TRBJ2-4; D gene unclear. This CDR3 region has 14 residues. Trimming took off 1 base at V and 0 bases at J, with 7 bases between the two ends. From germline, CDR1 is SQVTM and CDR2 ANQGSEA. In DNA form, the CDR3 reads TGCAGCGTTGAAGCTGGCAGAGCCAAAAACATTCAGTACTTC. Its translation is CSVEAGRAKNIQYF.

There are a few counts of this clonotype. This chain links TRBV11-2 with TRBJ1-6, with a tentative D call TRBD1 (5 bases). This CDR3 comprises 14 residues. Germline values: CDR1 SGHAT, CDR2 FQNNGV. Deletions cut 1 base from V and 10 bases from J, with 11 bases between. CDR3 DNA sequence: TGTGCCAGCAGCTTAGTCCAGGGAGGCTCACCCCTCCACTTT. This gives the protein CASSLVQGGSPLHF.

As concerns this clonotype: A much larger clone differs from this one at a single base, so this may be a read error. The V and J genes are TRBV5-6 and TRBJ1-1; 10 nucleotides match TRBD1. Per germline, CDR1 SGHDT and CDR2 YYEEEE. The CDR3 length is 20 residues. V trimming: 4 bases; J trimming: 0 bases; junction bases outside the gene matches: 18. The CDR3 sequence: CASSPPGVVGTGVLNTEAFF. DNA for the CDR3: TGTGCCAGCAGCCCCCCTGGAGTGGTGGGGACAGGGGTTCTGAACACTGAAGCTTTCTTT.

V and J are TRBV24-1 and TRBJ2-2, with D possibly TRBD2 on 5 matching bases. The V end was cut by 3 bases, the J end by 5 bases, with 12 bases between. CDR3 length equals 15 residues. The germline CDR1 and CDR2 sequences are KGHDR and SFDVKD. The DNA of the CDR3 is TGTGCCACCAGTGATGTCCGTTCGGGGACCGGGGAGCTGTTTTTT. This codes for CATSDVRSGTGELFF.

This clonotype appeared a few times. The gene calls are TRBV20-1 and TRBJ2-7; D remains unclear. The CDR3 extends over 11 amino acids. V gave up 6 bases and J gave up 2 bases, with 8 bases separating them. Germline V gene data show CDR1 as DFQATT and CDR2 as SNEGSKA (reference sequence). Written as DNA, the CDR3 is TGCAGTGCAGCTGAGCCCTACGAGCAGTACTTC. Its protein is CSAAEPYEQYF.

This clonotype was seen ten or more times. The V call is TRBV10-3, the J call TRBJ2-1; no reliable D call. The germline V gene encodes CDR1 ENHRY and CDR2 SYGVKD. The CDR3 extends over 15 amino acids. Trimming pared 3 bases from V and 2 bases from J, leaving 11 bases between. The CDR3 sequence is CAISDWVVPYNEQFF. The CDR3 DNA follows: TGTGCCATCAGTGACTGGGTAGTTCCCTACAATGAGCAGTTCTTC.

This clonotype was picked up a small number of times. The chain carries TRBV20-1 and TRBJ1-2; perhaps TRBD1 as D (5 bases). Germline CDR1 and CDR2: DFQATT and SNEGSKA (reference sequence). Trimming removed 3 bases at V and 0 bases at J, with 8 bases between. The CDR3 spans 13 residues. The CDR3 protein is CSASVDTNYGYTF. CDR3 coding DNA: TGCAGTGCTAGTGTGGACACTAACTATGGCTACACCTTC.

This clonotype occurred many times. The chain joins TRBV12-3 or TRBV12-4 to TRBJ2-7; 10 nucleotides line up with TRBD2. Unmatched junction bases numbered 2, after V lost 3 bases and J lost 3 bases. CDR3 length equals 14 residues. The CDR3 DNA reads TGTGCCAGCAGTTTGACTAGCGGGTTCTACGAGCAGTACTTC. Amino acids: CASSLTSGFYEQYF.

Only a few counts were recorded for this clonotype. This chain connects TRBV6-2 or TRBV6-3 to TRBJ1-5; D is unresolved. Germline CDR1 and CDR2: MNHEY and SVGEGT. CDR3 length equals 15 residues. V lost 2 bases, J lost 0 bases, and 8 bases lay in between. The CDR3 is CASSYEVYSNQPQHF. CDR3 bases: TGTGCCAGCAGTTACGAGGTGTATAGCAATCAGCCCCAGCATTTT.